This T cell receptor (beta chain) was obtained from a study of response to subunit inactivated influenza vaccine. Study conclusions and caveats: It was the authors' suggestion that each seasonal influenza vaccination recruits few new T cells.

This CDR3 comprises 15 residues. After removal of 4 bases from V and 5 bases from J, the junction contained 7 bases not matched to a gene. CDR1 and CDR2 from the germline V gene are SEHNR and FQNEAQ (reference sequence). This clonotype has a single count. Its antigen remains unidentified. TCRdb ran MiXCR on the RT-PCR reads and lists one entry per CDR3 protein. The repertoire consists of under 500,000 distinct CDR3 sequences, with roughly 9.7% occurring once and the leading ten covering less than 15%. V and J are TRBV7-9 and TRBJ2-5; TRBD1 matches 10 bases. The specimen comprised PBMCs from blood, sampled roughly 48 days after vaccination. The receptor was isolated from a man aged 50 or older who received an inactivated influenza vaccine. CDR3 protein: CASSSPGTGVETQYF. Written as DNA, the CDR3 is TGTGCCAGCAGCTCACCGGGGACAGGGGTGGAGACCCAGTACTTC.